This T cell receptor beta chain comes out of a study of T cell repertoires in cytomegalovirus infection. Study in general: Public TCR beta signature analysis indicated the presence of both CMV infection and matching HLA type. Whole-study findings and limits: Pooled public TCR beta family frequency picked out CMV carriers with the relevant HLA. HLA-C-restricted TCR beta clonotypes specific for CMV led the ex vivo response.

This clonotype was seen repeatedly, ten times or more. Its antigen is unidentified. TCRdb recomputed calls from the reads with MiXCR, one row per CDR3 protein. In the table there are approximately 250,000 distinct CDR3 sequences, 6.5% of which are singletons. The CDR3 has 13 amino acids. V shed 7 bases and J shed 3 bases, with 13 bases lying between them. This rearrangement joins TRBV12-3 or TRBV12-4 to TRBJ2-7, with D possibly matching TRBD1 (6 bases). The receptor was derived from a human donor in good health (CMV status not recorded). Some clones in this sample may be carry-over from other donors' samples. Sequenced material: PBMCs. Here the CDR3 reads CASTQDSFYEQYF. CDR3 coding DNA: TGTGCCAGCACCCAGGACAGTTTCTACGAGCAGTACTTC.